This passage covers 2 T cell receptor beta chains from one sample sequenced in a study of PD-1 blockade in classical Hodgkin lymphoma (dated by TCRdb to the early 2020s). Libraries came from the immunoSEQ multiplex PCR assay. TCRdb limited this immuneACCESS table to in-frame rearrangements with V and J called. A share of clones is missing; checked studies link under half to unresolved V genes, and the rest is unexplained. Here the sample has tens of thousands of clones; 90% occur a single time. Approximately 9.8% of the sample comes from the top ten. Per the publication, the time point label means: cycle 1 day 1 (C1D1), immediately before nivolumab initiation. Every trial patient had relapsed following autologous stem cell transplantation, and prior brentuximab vedotin exposure was what differed among cohorts A, B and C. The sequences come from peripheral blood mononuclear cells (PBMCs), collected at baseline. The origin of the receptors is a human donor with classical Hodgkin lymphoma.

The rearrangement joins TRBV7-8 to TRBJ2-7; D ambiguous. The CDR3 is 13 residues long. Trimming removed 1 base at V and 6 bases at J, with 10 bases between. The germline V gene encodes CDR1 SGHVS and CDR2 FQNEAQ. The DNA of the CDR3 is TGTGCCAGCAGCTTAGGGTACGATGGCGAGCAGTACTTC. Translated, it gives CASSLGYDGEQYF.

The V and J genes are TRBV6-5 and TRBJ2-7; TRBD2 aligns across 13 bases. J lost 4 bases, V lost 6 bases, and 6 bases had no gene match. Germline CDR1 MNHEY, CDR2 SVGAGI. There are 15 residues in the CDR3. CDR3: CASRPLAGGDYEQYF. In DNA form, the CDR3 reads TGTGCCAGCAGGCCACTAGCGGGAGGGGATTACGAGCAGTACTTC.